A single sample gave rise to the 32 T cell receptor beta chains below, sequenced in a study of cytomegalovirus exposure and HLA in healthy donors. Primers included in the PCR were 60 Vbeta and 13 Jbeta primers. Using immunoSEQ multiplex PCR, the repertoire was profiled, and TCRdb retains in-frame clones only, with some absent. The sample consists of under 90,000 clones, approximately 74% of them appearing once. The sequenced material came from PBMCs. All receptors derive from a middle-aged man in good health and CMV-seropositive.

This chain joins TRBV7-8 and TRBJ2-4; D perhaps matches TRBD2 (7 bases). Germline V CDR1 and CDR2: SGHVS, FQNEAQ. Deletions cut 4 bases from V and 1 base from J, with 20 bases between. The CDR3 extends over 18 amino acids. The CDR3 coding sequence is TGTGCCAGCAGCTCAGGGTGGGGGGGCGAGGTGGCCAAAAACATTCAGTACTTC. Its translation: CASSSGWGGEVAKNIQYF.

V usage is TRBV7-2 and J usage is TRBJ2-2, with TRBD1 as a possible D gene (6 bases). Germline CDR1 and CDR2: SGHTA and FQGNSA. The CDR3 contains 17 residues. V was trimmed by 5 bases and J by 0 bases, leaving 16 bases between them. In DNA, the CDR3 is TGTGCCAGCAGCCGACCACGACAGGATTCGAACACCGGGGAGCTGTTTTTT. Translated: CASSRPRQDSNTGELFF.

In this sample, this clone turned up a few times. The chain uses TRBV7-2 and TRBJ2-7; TRBD1 is a possible D gene (8 bases). The CDR3 sequence is 16 residues long. The germline CDR1 and CDR2 sequences are SGHTA and FQGNSA. Trimming stripped 5 bases from V and 6 bases from J, with 23 bases between. The CDR3 DNA follows: TGTGCCAGCAGCCTAAGGGGGGGGACAGGAGGATTCGAGCAGTACTTC. As protein: CASSLRGGTGGFEQYF. The variable domain in full, completed from reference TRBV7-2 and TRBJ2-7, reads GAGVSQSPSNKVTEKGKDVELRCDPISGHTALYWYRQSLGQGLEFLIYFQGNSAPDKSGLPSDRFSAERTGGSVSTLTIQRTQQEDSAVYLCASSLRGGTGGFEQYFGPGTRLTVT.

This clone came up a few times. This chain joins TRBV5-4 and TRBJ2-2, with 15 positions matching TRBD2. This CDR3 contains 18 residues. V lost 4 bases to trimming and J lost 4 bases; unmatched junction nucleotides: 8. Germline-derived CDR1 and CDR2 are SGHNT and YYREEE (reference sequence). The CDR3 nucleotides are TGTGCCAGCAGCCCGGGGACTAGCGGGGGGAGGAGCACCGGGGAGCTGTTTTTT. Residues: CASSPGTSGGRSTGELFF.

The chain has TRBV4-1 and TRBJ2-3; 10 nucleotides align to TRBD2. The V and J ends lost 5 bases and 3 bases, in that order; junction bases with no gene match: 8. Germline lookup yields CDR1 MGHRA and CDR2 YSYEKL. The CDR3 contains 16 residues. CDR3 sequence (DNA): TGCGCCAGCAGCTCGATACTAGCGGGGTTTACAGATACGCAGTATTTT. This gives the protein CASSSILAGFTDTQYF.

This chain links TRBV2 with TRBJ2-1; TRBD1 aligns across 7 bases. The ends lost 7 bases at V and 5 bases at J; junction bases unmatched: 8. The CDR3 extends over 14 amino acids. Germline CDR1 and CDR2: SNHLY and FYNNEI. The CDR3 DNA reads TGTGCCAGCATTGAGACAGGGAATAACAATGAGCAGTTCTTC. Its protein product is CASIETGNNNEQFF.

The gene calls are TRBV19 and TRBJ1-6; 10 bases agree with TRBD1. This CDR3 comprises 14 residues. Germline trimming cut 4 bases from V and 10 bases from J; bases unmatched to any gene: 4. Germline loops: CDR1 LNHDA, CDR2 SQIVND (reference sequence). CDR3 sequence: CASSTGTGESPLHF. The CDR3 DNA sequence: TGTGCCAGTAGTACCGGGACAGGGGAGTCACCCCTCCACTTT.

This chain links TRBV21-1 with TRBJ1-6; the table assigns TRBD1, which was not confirmed against the DNA. TRBV21-1 is designated a pseudogene. This CDR3 region has 16 residues. The CDR3 DNA reads TGTGCCAGCAGCATCACATCAGGGGTTCATAATTCACCCCTCCACTTT. Translated, it gives CASSITSGVHNSPLHF.

Regarding this clone: The sample has other DNA sequences that encode this CDR3 too. This chain joins TRBV7-2 and TRBJ2-7; 7 positions match TRBD1. Per the germline V gene, CDR1 is SGHTA and CDR2 is FQGNSA. The CDR3 contains 16 residues. V shed 1 base, J shed 1 base, and the junction held 7 bases outside the gene matches. CDR3 DNA: TGTGCCAGCAGCTTAGAACCGGCAGGGGGTTCCTACGAGCAGTACTTC. It is translated as CASSLEPAGGSYEQYF.

This clone was seen just once. The V gene is TRBV7-9, the J gene TRBJ2-1, with TRBD1 as a possible D gene (6 bases). Germline V gives CDR1 SEHNR, CDR2 FQNEAQ (reference sequence). The ends were cut back, 5 bases at V and 7 bases at J, with 12 bases in the middle. This CDR3 contains 13 residues. The CDR3 sequence: CASSPAGVNEQFF. Written as DNA, the CDR3 is TGTGCCAGCAGCCCAGCAGGGGTGAATGAGCAGTTCTTC.

This rearrangement joins TRBV5-1 to TRBJ2-3; possible D gene TRBD1, 6 bases. V was clipped by 0 bases and J by 0 bases, with 8 bases between them. The CDR3 is 15 residues long. The germline CDR1 and CDR2 sequences are SGHRS and YFSETQ. CDR3 in DNA: TGCGCCAGCAGCTTGGAGGACAGTAGCACAGATACGCAGTATTTT. Protein: CASSLEDSSTDTQYF.

In this sample, this clone turned up a few times. The J gene is TRBJ1-2, the V gene TRBV6-5, with TRBD1 matching 10 bases. Germline V gene data show CDR1 as MNHEY and CDR2 as SVGAGI. Trimming at V came to 6 bases and at J to 5 bases, leaving 9 bases not matched to a gene. The CDR3 loop spans 15 amino acids. The CDR3 DNA follows: TGTGCCAGCAGAGAGGGGGACAGGGGCGGTTATGGCTACACCTTC. Residues: CASREGDRGGYGYTF.

The chain has TRBV28 and TRBJ2-3; TRBD2 matches 8 bases. The CDR3 is 15 residues long. Losses at the gene ends were 2 bases for V and 2 bases for J; bases not matched to a gene: 3. Looked up from germline, CDR1 is MDHEN and CDR2 is SYDVKM. The CDR3 region is CASSLPSGHTDTQYF. The DNA of the CDR3 is TGTGCCAGCAGTTTACCTAGCGGGCACACAGATACGCAGTATTTT.

This chain uses TRBV10-3 with TRBJ2-1; 8 bases align to TRBD2. V was pared by 7 bases and J by 1 base, with 6 bases of the junction left unmatched. The CDR3 loop spans 15 amino acids. Looked up from germline, CDR1 is ENHRY and CDR2 is SYGVKD. The CDR3 nucleotides read TGTGCCATCACCGACCGGGAGGGATCCTACAATGAGCAGTTCTTC. Amino acids: CAITDREGSYNEQFF.

The genes are TRBV28 and TRBJ2-7; 9 nucleotides agree with TRBD1. CDR3 length: 12 residues. From germline, CDR1 is MDHEN and CDR2 SYDVKM. Trimming took 8 bases from V and 4 from J; bases not matched to a gene: 3. DNA for the CDR3: TGTGCCAGCGGGACAGGGCTATACGAGCAGTACTTC. Translated: CASGTGLYEQYF.

The rearrangement joins TRBV27 to TRBJ1-6, with D tentatively TRBD1 (6 bases). Germline V gene data show CDR1 as MNHEY and CDR2 as SMNVEV (reference sequence). Trimming took 6 bases from V and 11 from J, leaving 11 bases between them. CDR3 size: 12 residues. CDR3 protein: CASSPPGAPLHF. CDR3 in DNA: TGTGCCAGCAGCCCCCCAGGGGCACCCCTCCACTTT.

The chain joins TRBV19 to TRBJ1-4; 8 bases line up with TRBD1. V lost 4 bases to trimming and J lost 8 bases; unmatched junction nucleotides: 12. Per the germline V gene, CDR1 is LNHDA and CDR2 is SQIVND (reference sequence). The CDR3 is made up of 16 amino acids. For the CDR3, the DNA is TGTGCCAGTAGTACCTCACAACAGGGGGAAATCGAAAAACTGTTTTTT. It encodes CASSTSQQGEIEKLFF.

The rearrangement uses TRBV7-8 and TRBJ1-1; D not certain. CDR3 length equals 15 residues. The V end lost 0 bases, the J end lost 0 bases, and 8 bases lay between the germline ends. Germline V gives CDR1 SGHVS, CDR2 FQNEAQ. CDR3 sequence reads: CASSLATSMNTEAFF. The CDR3 DNA is TGTGCCAGCAGCTTAGCGACAAGCATGAACACTGAAGCTTTCTTT.

V and J are TRBV7-9 and TRBJ1-2; the match to TRBD1 covers 9 bases. V trimming: 4 bases; J trimming: 6 bases; junction bases outside the gene matches: 9. The germline V gene encodes CDR1 SEHNR and CDR2 FQNEAQ (reference sequence). The CDR3 is 15 residues long. CDR3 bases: TGTGCCAGCAGCTACCATCGACAGGGGGGCGATGGCTACACCTTC. This encodes CASSYHRQGGDGYTF.

This clone was counted between two and nine times. The gene calls are TRBV7-2 and TRBJ1-6; no firm D call. With 2 bases removed from V and 6 bases from J, the gap between germline ends came to 11 bases. Germline lookup yields CDR1 SGHTA and CDR2 FQGNSA. This CDR3 is built from 15 residues. CDR3 sequence reads: CASSLQAPTNSPLHF. CDR3 bases: TGTGCCAGCAGCTTACAGGCCCCTACTAATTCACCCCTCCACTTT.

CDR3 loop: CASSLLGRSGANVLTF. The CDR3 nucleotides are TGTGCCAGCAGTTTATTGGGGCGCTCTGGGGCCAACGTCCTGACTTTC. The rearrangement links TRBV27 to TRBJ2-6, with a weak D call TRBD1 (5 bases). Germline V gene lookup returns CDR1 MNHEY and CDR2 SMNVEV (reference sequence). V shed 1 base and J shed 0 bases, with 7 bases lying between them. The CDR3 length is 16 residues.

Of note for this clone: Other nucleotide sequences from this sample produce the same CDR3. The V call is TRBV15, the J call TRBJ1-1, with D possibly matching TRBD1 (6 bases). The CDR3 loop spans 14 amino acids. Germline CDR1 and CDR2: LNHNV and YYDKDF (reference sequence). V was clipped by 3 bases and J by 5 bases, with 13 bases between them. CDR3: CATSRVAGETEAFF. In DNA form, the CDR3 reads TGTGCCACCAGCAGGGTGGCAGGGGAAACTGAAGCTTTCTTT.

The chain is built from TRBV6-1 and TRBJ2-5; D may be TRBD1 (5 bases). The ends were cut back, 2 bases at V and 5 bases at J, with 12 bases in the middle. Germline lookup yields CDR1 MNHNS and CDR2 SASEGT. This CDR3 region has 14 residues. The CDR3 region has the DNA TGTGCCAGCAGTGAACCAGGGTTAAGGGAGACCCAGTACTTC. Its translation: CASSEPGLRETQYF.

This rearrangement joins TRBV27 to TRBJ1-3; D is uncertain. This CDR3 comprises 11 residues. V was cut by 4 bases and J by 4 bases, with 2 bases left in between. Germline V gene data show CDR1 as MNHEY and CDR2 as SMNVEV (reference sequence). The CDR3 loop reads CASSSGNTIYF. The CDR3 coding sequence is TGTGCCAGCAGTTCGGGAAACACCATATATTTT.

The chain is built from TRBV6-1 and TRBJ1-1; TRBD1 might be the D (6 bases). The CDR3 consists of 13 residues. Trimming removed 6 bases at V and 1 base at J, with 9 bases between. Germline loops: CDR1 MNHNS, CDR2 SASEGT. The CDR3 nucleotides are TGTGCCAGCAGACCGACAGGGAACACTGAAGCTTTCTTT. Its protein is CASRPTGNTEAFF.

J is TRBJ2-2 and V is TRBV7-3, with 9 bases identical to TRBD2. After removal of 5 bases from V and 3 bases from J, the junction contained 10 bases not matched to a gene. Looked up from germline, CDR1 is SGHTA and CDR2 is FQGTGA. CDR3 length: 17 residues. In DNA, the CDR3 is TGTGCCAGCAGCCCCGATAGCGCGGGAGGGCACACCGGGGAGCTGTTTTTT. It translates to CASSPDSAGGHTGELFF.

This chain joins TRBV7-8 and TRBJ1-2; D is uncertain. The V end was cut by 0 bases, the J end by 5 bases, with 16 bases between. This CDR3 region has 16 residues. Per germline, CDR1 SGHVS and CDR2 FQNEAQ. DNA for the CDR3: TGTGCCAGCAGCTTAGCGTCAGGTGGCAGCTCATATGGCTACACCTTC. Translated: CASSLASGGSSYGYTF. Full variable domain (outside the CDR3, taken from reference TRBV7-8 and TRBJ1-2): GAGVSQSPRYKVAKRGQDVALRCDPISGHVSLFWYQQALGQGPEFLTYFQNEAQLDKSGLPSDRFFAERPEGSVSTLKIQRTQQEDSAVYLCASSLASGGSSYGYTFGSGTRLTVV.

The chain has TRBV5-1 and TRBJ1-2; D remains unclear. The CDR3 loop spans 14 amino acids. The V gene's germline CDR1 is SGHRS and CDR2 YFSETQ. V was clipped by 4 bases and J by 4 bases, with 14 bases between them. CDR3 in amino acids: CASSLQDLAYGYTF. The CDR3 DNA is TGCGCCAGCAGCCTTCAGGATTTGGCCTATGGCTACACCTTC.

The rearrangement uses TRBV7-7 and TRBJ2-7; TRBD1 aligns across 9 bases. Germline CDR1 is SSHAT and CDR2 is FNYEAQ (reference sequence). This CDR3 region has 15 residues. Trimming cost V 5 bases and J 0 bases; bases outside gene matches: 5. This chain's CDR3 is CASSLGTGSSYEQYF. Written as DNA, the CDR3 is TGTGCCAGCAGCCTAGGGACAGGGAGCTCCTACGAGCAGTACTTC.

In its sample, this clone was seen once. An end of the junction does not agree with germline; a read error may underlie this. This chain links TRBV7-9 with TRBJ1-2, with 10 bases matching TRBD1. CDR1 SEHNR and CDR2 FQNEAQ come from the germline V gene (reference sequence). The CDR3 has 17 residues. CDR3 DNA: TGTTCCAGCAGCGCAGACCGGGACAGGGGTTTTAACTATGGCTACACCTTC. Its translation is CSSSADRDRGFNYGYTF.

This clone was seen a few times. The chain uses TRBV6-1 and TRBJ2-2, with D perhaps TRBD1 (6 bases). The CDR3 has 14 residues. The V end was cut by 4 bases, the J end by 1 base, with 7 bases between. The V gene's germline CDR1 is MNHNS and CDR2 SASEGT. The DNA for the CDR3 is TGTGCCAGCAGTGTGACAGGGAACACCGGGGAGCTGTTTTTT. It encodes CASSVTGNTGELFF.

This clone was counted a few times. The chain employs TRBV13 and TRBJ2-1, with TRBD2 identical over 16 bases. The J segment lost 3 bases and the V segment lost 2 bases, leaving 16 bases of the junction unmatched. The CDR3 contains 22 residues. The germline gives CDR1 PRHDT, CDR2 FYEKMQ (reference sequence). CDR3 sequence (DNA): TGTGCCAGCAGCTTATGGGGGGGGACGGGACTAGCGGGAGGGCCGGTCTACAATGAGCAGTTCTTC. It is translated as CASSLWGGTGLAGGPVYNEQFF.